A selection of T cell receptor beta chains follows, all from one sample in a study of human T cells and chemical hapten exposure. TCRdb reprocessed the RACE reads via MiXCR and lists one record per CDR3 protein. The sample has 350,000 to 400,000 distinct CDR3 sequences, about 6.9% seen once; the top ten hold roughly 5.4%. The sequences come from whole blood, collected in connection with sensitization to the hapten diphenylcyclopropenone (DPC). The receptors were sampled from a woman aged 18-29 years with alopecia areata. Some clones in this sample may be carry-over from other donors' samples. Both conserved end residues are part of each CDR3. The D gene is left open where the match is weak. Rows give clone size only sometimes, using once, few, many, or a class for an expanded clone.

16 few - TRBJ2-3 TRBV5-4 CASSLVSGGGTDTQYF TGTGCCAGCAGCTTGGTATCCGGGGGCGGCACAGATACGCAGTATTTT
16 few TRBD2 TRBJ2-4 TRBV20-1 CSAKRGKEVAKNIQYF TGCAGTGCTAAGCGGGGAAAGGAGGTAGCCAAAAACATTCAGTACTTC
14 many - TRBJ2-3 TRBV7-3 CASSLRSSPDTQYF TGTGCCAGCAGCTTACGGAGTTCCCCAGATACGCAGTATTTT
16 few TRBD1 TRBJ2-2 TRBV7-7 CASSLATTGVAGELFF TGTGCTAGCAGCTTAGCGACCACAGGGGTGGCCGGGGAGCTGTTTTTT
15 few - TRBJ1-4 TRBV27 CASSSLGGGDEKLFF TGTGCCAGCAGTTCATTAGGGGGAGGCGATGAAAAACTGTTTTTT
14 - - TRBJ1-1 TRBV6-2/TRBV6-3 CASSYSTRNTEAFF TGTGCCAGCAGTTACTCGACCAGGAACACTGAAGCTTTCTTT
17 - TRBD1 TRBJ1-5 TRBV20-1 CSARVSLGTGVNQPQHF TGCAGTGCTAGAGTCAGTTTAGGGACAGGGGTAAATCAGCCCCAGCATTTT
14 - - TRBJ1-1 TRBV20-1 CSAKLYGAASEAFF TGCAGTGCTAAGCTTTATGGGGCTGCAAGTGAAGCTTTCTTT
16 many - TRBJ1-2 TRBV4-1 CASSQEGTGAADGYTF TGCGCCAGCAGCCAAGAAGGGACGGGGGCGGCGGATGGCTACACCTTC
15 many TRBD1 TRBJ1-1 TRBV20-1 CSAGDRGVGDTEAFF TGCAGTGCGGGGGACAGGGGCGTCGGGGACACTGAAGCTTTCTTT
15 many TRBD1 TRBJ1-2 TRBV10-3 CAISGNSGTGNGYTF TGTGCCATCAGCGGGAATTCCGGGACAGGGAATGGCTACACCTTC
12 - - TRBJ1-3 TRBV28 CASNGGGNTIYF TGTGCCAGCAATGGAGGGGGAAACACCATATATTTT
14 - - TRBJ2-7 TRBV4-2 CASSQDGGDYEQYF TGTGCCAGCAGCCAAGACGGCGGAGACTACGAGCAGTACTTC
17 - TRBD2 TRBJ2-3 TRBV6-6 CASSSTGLAGPMDTQYF TGTGCCAGCAGTTCGACCGGACTAGCGGGGCCTATGGATACGCAGTATTTT
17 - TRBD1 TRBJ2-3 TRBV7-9 CASSLWSGQSITDTQYF TGTGCCAGCAGCTTATGGTCGGGACAGTCGATCACAGATACGCAGTATTTT
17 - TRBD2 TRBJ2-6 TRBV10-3 CAIKGGSRSSGANVLTF TGTGCCATCAAGGGAGGGTCTCGAAGCTCTGGGGCCAACGTCCTGACTTTC
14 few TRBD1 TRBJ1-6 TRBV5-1 CASSLDRGRSPLHF TGCGCCAGCAGCTTGGACAGGGGACGTTCACCCCTCCACTTT
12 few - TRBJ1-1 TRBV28 CASSIRKDEAFF TGTGCCAGCAGTATCCGAAAGGATGAAGCTTTCTTT
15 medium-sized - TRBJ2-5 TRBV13 CASSKKQGPQETQYF TGTGCCAGCAGCAAAAAACAGGGCCCCCAAGAGACCCAGTACTTC
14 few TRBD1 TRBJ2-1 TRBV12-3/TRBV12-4 CASIDRGPYNEQFF TGTGCCAGTATAGACAGGGGGCCCTACAATGAGCAGTTCTTC
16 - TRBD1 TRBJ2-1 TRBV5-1 CASSLEGDRGRNEQFF TGCGCCAGCAGCTTGGAAGGGGACAGGGGGCGGAATGAGCAGTTCTTC
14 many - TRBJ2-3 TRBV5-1 CASRDERGADTQYF TGCGCCAGCAGGGATGAACGGGGAGCTGATACGCAGTATTTT
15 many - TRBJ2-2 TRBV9 CASRRGLLGDGELFF TGTGCCAGCAGAAGAGGTTTGCTCGGGGACGGGGAGCTGTTTTTT
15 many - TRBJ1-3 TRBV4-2 CASSQDRGRGNTIYF TGTGCCAGCAGCCAAGATAGGGGCAGGGGAAACACCATATATTTT
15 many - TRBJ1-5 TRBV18 CASSPGTDGGQPQHF TGTGCCAGCTCACCAGGGACCGACGGGGGTCAGCCCCAGCATTTT
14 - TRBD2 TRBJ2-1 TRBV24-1 CATSLAGGSNEQFF TGTGCCACCAGTCTAGCGGGGGGGTCGAATGAGCAGTTCTTC
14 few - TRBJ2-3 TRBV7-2 CATRGGPSTDTQYF TGTGCCACCAGAGGGGGTCCTAGCACAGATACGCAGTATTTT
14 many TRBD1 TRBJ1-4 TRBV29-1 CSVPGTGENEKLFF TGCAGCGTCCCCGGGACAGGAGAAAATGAAAAACTGTTTTTT
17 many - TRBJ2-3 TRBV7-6 CASSLGFLKDPMDTQYF TGTGCCAGCAGCTTAGGATTTTTGAAGGACCCGATGGATACGCAGTATTTT
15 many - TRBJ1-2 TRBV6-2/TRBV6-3 CASTLPDPRAYGYTF TGTGCCAGCACCCTACCGGACCCTAGGGCTTATGGCTACACCTTC
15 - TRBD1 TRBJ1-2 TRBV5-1 CASSSEPGQGNGYTF TGCGCCAGCAGCTCTGAACCGGGACAGGGTAACGGCTACACCTTC
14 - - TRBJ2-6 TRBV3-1 CASSPGTGANVLTF TGTGCCAGCAGCCCAGGGACTGGGGCCAACGTCCTGACTTTC
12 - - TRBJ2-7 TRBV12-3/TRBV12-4 CASSLTGNEQYF TGTGCCAGCAGTTTAACCGGCAACGAGCAGTACTTC
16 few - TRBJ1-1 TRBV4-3 CASSQDGPGSATEAFF TGCGCCAGCAGCCAAGATGGACCGGGAAGCGCCACTGAAGCTTTCTTT
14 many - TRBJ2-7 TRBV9 CASSPSRESGEQYF TGTGCCAGCAGCCCTTCCAGAGAGTCCGGCGAGCAGTACTTC
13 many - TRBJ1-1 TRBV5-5 CASSLASRIEAFF TGTGCCAGCAGCTTGGCCTCCAGGATCGAGGCTTTCTTT
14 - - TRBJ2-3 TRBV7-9 CASSPLDSTDTQYF TGTGCCAGCAGCCCGCTGGATAGCACAGATACGCAGTATTTT
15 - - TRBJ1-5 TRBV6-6 CASSYSAGLRQPQHF TGTGCCAGCAGTTACTCAGCCGGCCTCCGGCAGCCCCAGCATTTT